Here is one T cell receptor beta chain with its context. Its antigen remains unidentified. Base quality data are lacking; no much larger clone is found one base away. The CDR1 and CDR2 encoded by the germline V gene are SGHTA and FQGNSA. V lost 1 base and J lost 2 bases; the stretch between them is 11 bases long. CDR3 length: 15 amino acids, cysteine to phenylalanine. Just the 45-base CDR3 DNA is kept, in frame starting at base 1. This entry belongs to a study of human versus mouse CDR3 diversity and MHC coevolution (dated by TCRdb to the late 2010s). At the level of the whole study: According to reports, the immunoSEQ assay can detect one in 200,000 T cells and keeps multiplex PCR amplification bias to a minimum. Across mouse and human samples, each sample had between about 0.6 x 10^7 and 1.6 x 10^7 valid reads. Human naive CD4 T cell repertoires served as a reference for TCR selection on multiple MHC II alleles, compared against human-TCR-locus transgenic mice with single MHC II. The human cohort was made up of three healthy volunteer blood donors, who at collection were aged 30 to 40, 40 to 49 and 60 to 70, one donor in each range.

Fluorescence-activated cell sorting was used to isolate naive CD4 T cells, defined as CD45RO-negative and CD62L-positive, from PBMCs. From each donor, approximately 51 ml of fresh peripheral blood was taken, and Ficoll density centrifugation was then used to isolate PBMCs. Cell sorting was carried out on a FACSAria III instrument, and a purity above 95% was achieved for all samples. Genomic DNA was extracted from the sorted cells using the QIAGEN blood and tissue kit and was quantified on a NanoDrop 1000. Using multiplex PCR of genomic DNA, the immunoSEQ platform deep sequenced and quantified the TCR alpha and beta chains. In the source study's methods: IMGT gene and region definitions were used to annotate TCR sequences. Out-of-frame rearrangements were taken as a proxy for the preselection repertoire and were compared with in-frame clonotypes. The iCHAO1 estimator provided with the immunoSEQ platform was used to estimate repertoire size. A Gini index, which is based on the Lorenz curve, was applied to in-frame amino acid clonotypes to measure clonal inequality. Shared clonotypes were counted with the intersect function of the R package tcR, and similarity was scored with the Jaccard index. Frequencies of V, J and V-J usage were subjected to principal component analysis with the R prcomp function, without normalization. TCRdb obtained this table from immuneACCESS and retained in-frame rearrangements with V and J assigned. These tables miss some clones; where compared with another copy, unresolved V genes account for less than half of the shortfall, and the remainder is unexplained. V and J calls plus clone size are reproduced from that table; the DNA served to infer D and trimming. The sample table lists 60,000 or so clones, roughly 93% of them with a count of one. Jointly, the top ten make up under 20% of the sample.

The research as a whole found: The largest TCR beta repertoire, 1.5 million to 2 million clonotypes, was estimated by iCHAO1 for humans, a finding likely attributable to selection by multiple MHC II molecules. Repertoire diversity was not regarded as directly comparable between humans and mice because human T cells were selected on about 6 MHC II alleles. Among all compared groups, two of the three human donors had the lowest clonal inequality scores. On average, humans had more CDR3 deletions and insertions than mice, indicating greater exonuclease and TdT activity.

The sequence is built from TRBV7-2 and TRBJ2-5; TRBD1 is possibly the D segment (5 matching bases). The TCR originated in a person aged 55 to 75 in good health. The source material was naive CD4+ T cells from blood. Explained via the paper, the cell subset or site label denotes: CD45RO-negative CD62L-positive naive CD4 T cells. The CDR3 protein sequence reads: CASSLEGARQETQYF. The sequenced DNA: TGTGCCAGCAGCTTAGAAGGGGCGAGGCAAGAGACCCAGTACTTC.